A selection of T cell receptor beta chains follows, all from one sample in a study of PD-L1 blockade in urothelial cancer. Clones were sequenced by immunoSEQ multiplex PCR, and TCRdb holds only the in-frame ones, with some missing. The data contain about 110,000 clones, about 91% of them singletons. The sequenced sample was PBMCs, obtained around atezolizumab (anti-PD-L1) treatment. These receptors originate from a man in his 60s with urothelial cancer. Each CDR3 is given with its conserved first and last residue. D genes are given only for firm matches. Not all rows give a size; the values are once, few, many and, for expanded clones, a class.

v_gene	d_gene	j_gene	abundance	CDR3aa	CDR3nt
TRBV12-2	NA	TRBJ1-1	NA	CASRFWDRGTNTEAFF	TGTGCAAGTCGCTTTTGGGACAGGGGGACGAACACTGAAGCTTTCTTT
TRBV6-5	TRBD2	TRBJ2-7	NA	CASWGGYEQYF	TGTGCCAGCTGGGGGGGCTACGAGCAGTACTTC
TRBV30	TRBD2	TRBJ2-1	NA	CASSLAGGRSYNEQFF	TGTGCCTCTTCACTAGCGGGAGGGCGCTCCTACAATGAGCAGTTCTTC
TRBV27	NA	TRBJ2-1	NA	CASRSTLLRYNEQFF	TGTGCCAGCAGATCAACCTTGTTGCGGTACAATGAGCAGTTCTTC
TRBV5-4	TRBD1	TRBJ1-2	NA	CASSLADRGQGGDTF	TGTGCCAGCAGCTTGGCTGACAGGGGGCAGGGGGGTGACACCTTC
TRBV2	TRBD1	TRBJ2-7	NA	CASRGDSHYEQYF	TGTGCCAGCAGAGGGGACAGTCACTACGAGCAGTACTTC
TRBV11-2	NA	TRBJ2-5	NA	CASSLKETQYF	TGTGCCAGCAGCCTTAAAGAGACCCAGTACTTC
TRBV5-1	TRBD2	TRBJ2-7	NA	CASSPGTSGRPYEQYF	TGCGCCAGCAGCCCCGGGACTAGCGGGAGACCCTACGAGCAGTACTTC
TRBV15	NA	TRBJ1-4	NA	CATSRDQGGEKLFF	TGTGCCACCAGCAGGGACCAGGGAGGCGAAAAACTGTTTTTT
TRBV4-1	TRBD1	TRBJ1-2	NA	CASSQGTGDGYTF	TGCGCCAGCAGCCAAGGGACAGGGGACGGCTACACCTTC
TRBV25-1	TRBD1	TRBJ1-6	NA	CASRAPSDRDSPLHF	TGTGCCAGCAGGGCACCGTCAGACAGGGATTCACCCCTCCACTTT
TRBV4-2	TRBD2	TRBJ2-1	NA	CASSQAGGRGANEQFF	TGTGCCAGCAGCCAAGCGGGGGGGAGAGGGGCCAATGAGCAGTTCTTC
TRBV7-2	NA	TRBJ2-3	NA	CASSPTVPDTQYF	TGTGCCAGCAGCCCTACTGTTCCAGATACGCAGTATTTT
TRBV30	NA	TRBJ1-6	NA	CAWKGHLGSPLHF	TGTGCCTGGAAAGGACACCTTGGCTCACCCCTCCACTTT
TRBV7-2	NA	TRBJ2-4	once	CASSQTGRLNIQYF	TGTGCCAGCAGCCAGACAGGGAGGTTGAACATTCAGTACTTC
TRBV5-6	NA	TRBJ2-6	once	CASAEAGVGANVLTF	TGTGCCAGCGCCGAGGCCGGGGTCGGGGCCAACGTCCTGACTTTC
TRBV6-1	NA	TRBJ2-2	NA	CASSGVLNTGELFF	TGTGCCAGCTCAGGGGTATTGAACACCGGGGAGCTGTTTTTT
TRBV5-4	NA	TRBJ2-3	NA	CASSLMSTPADTQYF	TGTGCCAGCAGCTTGATGAGTACTCCCGCGGATACGCAGTATTTT
TRBV6-5	NA	TRBJ1-3	NA	CASSPHGSSGNTIYF	TGTGCCAGCAGTCCACATGGGAGCTCTGGAAACACCATATATTTT
TRBV10-3	TRBD1	TRBJ2-1	NA	CAISLSTGSSYNEQFF	TGTGCCATCAGTTTATCGACAGGGAGCTCCTACAATGAGCAGTTCTTC
TRBV7-9	TRBD1	TRBJ2-7	NA	CASSLSGGGQAYEQYF	TGTGCCAGCAGCTTATCAGGTGGGGGACAGGCCTACGAGCAGTACTTC
TRBV9	NA	TRBJ1-3	NA	CASSVASTGNTIYF	TGTGCCAGCAGCGTAGCGTCTACTGGAAACACCATATATTTT
TRBV5-1	TRBD2	TRBJ2-7	NA	CAGGGAGGHEQYF	TGCGCCGGGGGAGGGGCGGGGGGGCACGAGCAGTACTTC
TRBV5-4	NA	TRBJ2-2	NA	CASSLDGETGELFF	TGTGCCAGCAGCTTGGATGGGGAGACCGGGGAGCTGTTTTTT
TRBV5-1	NA	TRBJ1-1	NA	CASSLGQILNTEAFF	TGCGCCAGCAGCTTGGGACAGATACTGAACACTGAAGCTTTCTTT
TRBV7-2	TRBD2	TRBJ2-5	NA	CASSLAGASGQETQYF	TGTGCCAGCAGCTTAGCGGGGGCTAGCGGGCAAGAGACCCAGTACTTC
TRBV6-1	NA	TRBJ1-4	NA	CASSERATNEKLFF	TGTGCCAGCAGTGAACGAGCAACTAATGAAAAACTGTTTTTT
TRBV7-2	TRBD2	TRBJ2-3	NA	CASSLAPATSGGASDTQYF	TGTGCCAGCAGCTTAGCCCCCGCGACTAGCGGGGGGGCATCAGATACGCAGTATTTT
TRBV5-4	TRBD2	TRBJ2-4	few	CASSPGTSLAKNIQYF	TGTGCCAGCAGCCCAGGGACTAGTTTAGCCAAAAACATTCAGTACTTC
TRBV5-1	TRBD1	TRBJ2-1	NA	CATRQGAGRGDNEQFF	TGCGCCACGAGACAGGGGGCTGGGAGGGGGGACAATGAGCAGTTCTTC
TRBV9	TRBD1	TRBJ1-2	NA	CASSVETTGAYGYTF	TGTGCCAGCAGCGTAGAAACGACAGGGGCCTACGGCTACACCTTC
TRBV5-1	NA	TRBJ2-1	NA	CASSYREMYNEQFF	TGCGCCAGCAGCTACAGGGAGATGTACAATGAGCAGTTCTTC
TRBV6-5	TRBD1	TRBJ2-5	NA	CASSYSLGQAETQYF	TGTGCCAGCAGTTACTCCCTAGGACAGGCAGAGACCCAGTACTTC
TRBV7-2	TRBD2	TRBJ2-7	NA	CASSFAGLAGHDEQYF	TGTGCCAGCAGCTTCGCCGGACTAGCGGGACATGACGAGCAGTACTTC
TRBV4-2	TRBD2	TRBJ2-3	NA	CASSQLTSGGAGNTDTQYF	TGTGCCAGCAGCCAATTGACTAGCGGGGGGGCGGGTAACACAGATACGCAGTATTTT
TRBV18	NA	TRBJ2-1	NA	CASSPASNNEQFF	TGTGCCAGCTCACCAGCTAGCAACAATGAGCAGTTCTTC
TRBV5-3	TRBD2	TRBJ2-7	few	CARSLAGFLAGGHEQYF	TGTGCCAGAAGCTTGGCCGGCTTTCTAGCGGGAGGGCACGAGCAGTACTTC
TRBV7-2	TRBD1	TRBJ2-1	few	CASSMKPGQGWNEQFF	TGTGCCAGCAGCATGAAACCGGGACAGGGGTGGAATGAGCAGTTCTTC
TRBV7-2	NA	TRBJ2-7	NA	CASSSGQSYEQYF	TGTGCCAGCAGCTCCGGACAGTCCTACGAGCAGTACTTC
TRBV6-1	NA	TRBJ2-3	once	CASTIQRTDTQYF	TGTGCCAGCACTATCCAGAGGACAGATACGCAGTATTTT
TRBV7-2	NA	TRBJ2-5	NA	CASSSKLGETQYF	TGTGCCAGCAGCTCCAAGCTAGGTGAGACCCAGTACTTC
TRBV4-1	TRBD2	TRBJ2-2	NA	CASSQPLRQLAPGELFF	TGCGCCAGCAGCCAACCACTACGACAACTAGCGCCCGGGGAGCTGTTTTTT
TRBV2	TRBD1	TRBJ1-5	NA	CASSDRAGGGQPQHF	TGTGCCAGCAGTGATAGGGCAGGGGGAGGACAGCCCCAGCATTTT
TRBV6-1	TRBD1	TRBJ1-5	NA	CASSETGEQPQHF	TGTGCCAGCAGTGAGACAGGGGAGCAGCCCCAGCATTTT
TRBV7-2	TRBD2	TRBJ2-7	NA	CASSLRTTSGSSYEQYF	TGTGCCAGCAGCCTTAGGACAACTAGCGGGAGCTCCTACGAGCAGTACTTC
TRBV5-5	TRBD1	TRBJ2-7	once	CASSLGGRAYEQYF	TGTGCCAGCAGCTTAGGGGGCAGGGCCTACGAGCAGTACTTC
TRBV7-7	NA	TRBJ2-2	NA	CASSLKVGLGAPLNTGELFF	TGTGCCAGCAGCTTAAAGGTCGGGCTGGGGGCTCCTTTGAACACCGGGGAGCTGTTTTTT
TRBV30	TRBD2	TRBJ2-1	NA	CAWALAGGPFNEQFF	TGTGCCTGGGCCCTAGCGGGAGGGCCGTTCAATGAGCAGTTCTTC
TRBV19	NA	TRBJ2-2	once	CASSIKGGTGELFF	TGTGCCAGTAGTATCAAAGGGGGCACCGGGGAGCTGTTTTTT
TRBV6-5	TRBD1	TRBJ2-1	NA	CASSLTGVSYNEQFF	TGTGCCAGCAGTTTAACAGGGGTTTCCTACAATGAGCAGTTCTTC
TRBV7-9	TRBD1	TRBJ1-3	NA	CASSLRRQGAQGNTIYF	TGTGCCAGCAGCTTACGTAGACAGGGGGCGCAAGGAAACACCATATATTTT